This T cell receptor beta chain was captured in a study of post-analysis software for immune sequencing data. Tagging with unique molecular identifiers was a feature of the TCR beta cDNA libraries. TCRdb fed the PCR reads into MiXCR, producing one record per CDR3 protein. The profile shows around 440,000 distinct CDR3 sequences, roughly 45% of them singletons. Findings and caveats of the study: Normalized Chao1 diversity was significantly lower in multiple sclerosis patients than in controls. The study found TRBV5-6, TRBV5-1 and TRBV20-1 among five TRBV segments more frequent in patients than controls.

Trimming shortened V by 0 bases and J by 6 bases, and 15 bases separated the two germline ends. The CDR3 contains 17 residues. Germline V lookup: CDR1 LGHNA, CDR2 YSLEER. On this clonotype: Antigen specificity is unknown.

The sample taken for sequencing was blood. The chain couples TRBV4-3 to TRBJ1-6; the D is unclear. This receptor was identified in a girl aged 10 to 17 with multiple sclerosis. The CDR3 here is CASSQDWVVESNSPLHF. CDR3 coding DNA: TGCGCCAGCAGCCAAGATTGGGTTGTGGAGAGTAATTCACCCCTCCACTTT.